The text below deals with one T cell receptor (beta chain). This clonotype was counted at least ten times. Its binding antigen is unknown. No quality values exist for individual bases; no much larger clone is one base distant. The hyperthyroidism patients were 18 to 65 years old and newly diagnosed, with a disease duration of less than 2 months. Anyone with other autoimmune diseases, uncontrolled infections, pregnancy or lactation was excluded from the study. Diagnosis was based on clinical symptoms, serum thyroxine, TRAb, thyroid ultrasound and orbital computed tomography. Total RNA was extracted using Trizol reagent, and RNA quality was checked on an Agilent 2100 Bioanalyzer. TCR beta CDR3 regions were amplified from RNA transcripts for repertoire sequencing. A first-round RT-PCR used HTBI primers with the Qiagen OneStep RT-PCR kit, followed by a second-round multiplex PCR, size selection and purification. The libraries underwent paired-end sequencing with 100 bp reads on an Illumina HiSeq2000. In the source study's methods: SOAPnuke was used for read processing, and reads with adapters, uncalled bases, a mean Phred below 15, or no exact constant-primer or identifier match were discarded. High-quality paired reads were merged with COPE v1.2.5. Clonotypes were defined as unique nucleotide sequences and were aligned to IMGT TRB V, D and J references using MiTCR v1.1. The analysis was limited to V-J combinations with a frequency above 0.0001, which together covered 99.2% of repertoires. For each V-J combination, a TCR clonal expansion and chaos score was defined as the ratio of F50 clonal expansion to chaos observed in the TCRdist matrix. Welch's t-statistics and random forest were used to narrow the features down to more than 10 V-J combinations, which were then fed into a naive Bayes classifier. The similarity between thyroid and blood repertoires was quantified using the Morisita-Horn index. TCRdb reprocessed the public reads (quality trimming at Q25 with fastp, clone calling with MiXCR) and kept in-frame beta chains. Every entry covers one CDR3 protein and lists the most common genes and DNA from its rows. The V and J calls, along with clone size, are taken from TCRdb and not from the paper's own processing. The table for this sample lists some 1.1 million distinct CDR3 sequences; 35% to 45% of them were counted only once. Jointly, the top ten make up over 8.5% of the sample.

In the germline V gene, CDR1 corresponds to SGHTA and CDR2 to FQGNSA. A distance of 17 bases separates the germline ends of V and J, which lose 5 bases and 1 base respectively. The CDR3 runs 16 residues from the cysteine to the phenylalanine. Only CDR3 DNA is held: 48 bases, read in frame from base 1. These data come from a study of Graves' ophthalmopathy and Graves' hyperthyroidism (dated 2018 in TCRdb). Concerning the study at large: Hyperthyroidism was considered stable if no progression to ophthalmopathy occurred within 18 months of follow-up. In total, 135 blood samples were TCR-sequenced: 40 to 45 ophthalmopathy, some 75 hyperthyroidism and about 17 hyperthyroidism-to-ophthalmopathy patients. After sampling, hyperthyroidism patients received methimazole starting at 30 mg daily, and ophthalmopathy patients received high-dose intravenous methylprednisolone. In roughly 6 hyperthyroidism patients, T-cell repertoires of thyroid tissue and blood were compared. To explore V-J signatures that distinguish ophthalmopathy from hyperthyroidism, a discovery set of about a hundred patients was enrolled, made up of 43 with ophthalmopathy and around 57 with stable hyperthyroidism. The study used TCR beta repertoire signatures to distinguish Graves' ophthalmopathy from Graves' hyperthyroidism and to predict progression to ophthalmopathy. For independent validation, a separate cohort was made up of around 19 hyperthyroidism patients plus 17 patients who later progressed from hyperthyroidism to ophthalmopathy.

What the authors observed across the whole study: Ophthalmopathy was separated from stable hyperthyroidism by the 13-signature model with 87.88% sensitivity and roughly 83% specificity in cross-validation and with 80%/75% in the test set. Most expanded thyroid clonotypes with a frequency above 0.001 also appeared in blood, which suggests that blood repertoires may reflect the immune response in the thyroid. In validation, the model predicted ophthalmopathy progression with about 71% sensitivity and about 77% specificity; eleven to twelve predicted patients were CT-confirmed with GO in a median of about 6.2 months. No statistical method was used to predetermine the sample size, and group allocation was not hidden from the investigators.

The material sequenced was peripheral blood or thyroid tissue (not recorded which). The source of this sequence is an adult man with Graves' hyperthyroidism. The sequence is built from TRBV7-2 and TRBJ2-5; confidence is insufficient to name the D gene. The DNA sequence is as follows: TGTGCCAGCAGCGTCTCCTCGTCGGGCGTCCAAGAGACCCAGTACTTC. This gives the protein CASSVSSSGVQETQYF.